These 3 T cell receptor beta chains were sequenced from one sample in a study of blood T cell repertoires in COVID-19. The method was immunoSEQ multiplex PCR; TCRdb's version includes in-frame clones alone and lacks a portion of them. The sample lists some 190,000 clones; more than 75% were seen once. Sequencing was performed on peripheral blood. The receptors here all came from an older woman with COVID-19, enrolled during active disease.

This chain connects TRBV29-1 to TRBJ2-1, with 8 nucleotides matching TRBD1. The germline gives CDR1 SQVTM, CDR2 ANQGSEA. V was clipped by 4 bases and J by 9 bases; unmatched bases: 14. CDR3 length: 15 amino acids. CDR3 nucleotides: TGCAGCGTTGGGGGCCGGAGACAGGGGTTCGGTGAGCAGTTCTTC. Its translation: CSVGGRRQGFGEQFF.

The chain is built from TRBV5-4 and TRBJ1-2, with D perhaps matching TRBD1 (5 bases). Trimming stripped 2 bases from V and 9 bases from J, with 17 bases between. From germline, CDR1 is SGHNT and CDR2 YYREEE (reference sequence). The CDR3 has 14 amino acids. The CDR3 region is CASSFDRQGGSYTF. The CDR3 DNA reads as TGTGCCAGCAGCTTTGATCGGCAGGGAGGCAGCTACACCTTC.

This clone has only one observation. V is TRBV19 and J is TRBJ2-2, with D possibly being TRBD1 (6 bases). Germline CDR1 is LNHDA and CDR2 is SQIVND (reference sequence). This CDR3 is built from 14 residues. With 5 bases removed from V and 4 bases from J, the gap between germline ends came to 11 bases. The CDR3, as DNA: TGTGCCAGTAGTTTGGACAGAGTCACCGGGGAGCTGTTTTTT. This sequence encodes CASSLDRVTGELFF. Full variable domain (missing parts from reference TRBV19 and TRBJ2-2): DGGITQSPKYLFRKEGQNVTLSCEQNLNHDAMYWYRQDPGQGLRLIYYSQIVNDFQKGDIAEGYSVSREKKESFPLTVTSAQKNPTAFYLCASSLDRVTGELFFGEGSRLTVL.